One and the same sample provided the 10 T cell receptor beta chains below, sequenced in a study of T cell repertoires in cytomegalovirus infection (dated by TCRdb to the late 2010s). No antigen is known for these receptors. The sample's treatment or condition, from its label and the paper: in vitro stimulation with specific CMV peptide epitopes to enrich CMV-specific T cells. The listed sequencing device is Illumina HiSeq 1500. TCRdb trimmed the raw reads at Q25, called clones with MiXCR and kept productive beta chains. CDR3 protein duplicates are merged, each entry listing the most common genes and DNA. The sample profile shows about half a million distinct CDR3 sequences; 42% of them were found once. The ten largest make up 35% to 50% of the sample. The sample here was cultured PBMCs, taken from culture after CMV antigen stimulation. These receptor sequences come from a human donor in good health (CMV status not recorded). Some clones in this sample may be carry-over from other donors' samples.

The chain is built from TRBV20-1 and TRBJ2-1, with 7 bases aligning to TRBD2. With 0 bases clipped from V and 6 bases from J, the junction kept 11 bases outside the gene matches. This CDR3 has 16 amino acids. Per germline, CDR1 DFQATT and CDR2 SNEGSKA (reference sequence). CDR3 nucleotide sequence: TGCAGTGCTAGAGATCCCCGGCGGGAGTTCAGCAATGAGCAGTTCTTC. Amino acids: CSARDPRREFSNEQFF.

The sample holds a few counts of this clonotype. This sequence joins TRBV7-6 and TRBJ2-5, with TRBD2 identical over 10 bases. The germline gives CDR1 SGHVS, CDR2 FNYEAQ. V lost 2 bases and J lost 0; bases outside the gene matches: 9. This CDR3 spans 18 amino acids. The CDR3 sequence is CASSLSSGGDPYQETQYF. DNA of the CDR3: TGTGCCAGCAGCTTATCTAGCGGGGGTGACCCGTACCAAGAGACCCAGTACTTC.

The chain uses TRBV20-1 and TRBJ1-2; 7 bases line up with TRBD1. V lost 5 bases to trimming and J lost 4 bases; unmatched junction nucleotides: 13. CDR3 length: 15 amino acids. Germline V gene lookup returns CDR1 DFQATT and CDR2 SNEGSKA (reference sequence). CDR3 DNA: TGCAGTGCTGAAGAGGACAGGACAAATGGCTATGGCTACACCTTC. Amino acid sequence: CSAEEDRTNGYGYTF.

The V and J genes are TRBV6-1 and TRBJ1-6; TRBD1 aligns across 10 bases. Per germline, CDR1 MNHNS and CDR2 SASEGT. The CDR3 is 17 residues long. The V and J ends lost 5 bases and 7 bases, in that order; junction bases with no gene match: 11. The CDR3 DNA follows: TGTGCCAGCAGTCGGGGGTTACCGGGACAGGGGAATTCACCCCTCCACTTT. Residues: CASSRGLPGQGNSPLHF.

The rearrangement uses TRBV6-1 and TRBJ2-2; D remains ambiguous. V lost 1 base to trimming and J lost 5 bases, with 8 bases between them. The length of the CDR3 is 14 residues. Germline CDR1 is MNHNS and CDR2 is SASEGT. The CDR3, as DNA: TGTGCCAGCAGTGAAGGGGGAAAGACCGGGGAGCTGTTTTTT. Its translation: CASSEGGKTGELFF.

This clonotype was seen at least ten times. The chain couples TRBV7-2 to TRBJ2-1; 7 bases are a match to TRBD2. J gave up 4 bases and V 3 bases, and 6 bases lay outside the gene matches. CDR3 length equals 15 residues. CDR1 and CDR2 from the germline V gene are SGHTA and FQGNSA. The CDR3: CASSFSSGTYNEQFF. The CDR3 DNA is TGTGCCAGCAGCTTCTCCAGCGGGACTTACAATGAGCAGTTCTTC.

The gene calls are TRBV11-2 and TRBJ1-4; the D gene is possibly TRBD1 (6 bases). The V gene lost 5 bases and the J gene lost 5 bases, with 15 bases spanning the gap. This CDR3 is 15 amino acids long. The germline gives CDR1 SGHAT, CDR2 FQNNGV. The chain's CDR3 is CASSRHRAPNEKLFF. The DNA for the CDR3 is TGTGCCAGCAGCCGCCACAGGGCCCCGAATGAAAAACTGTTTTTT. The whole variable domain, remainder taken from reference TRBV11-2 and TRBJ1-4, is EAGVAQSPRYKIIEKRQSVAFWCNPISGHATLYWYQQILGQGPKLLIQFQNNGVVDDSQLPKDRFSAERLKGVDSTLKIQPAKLEDSAVYLCASSRHRAPNEKLFFGSGTQLSVL.

The sample holds one count of this clonotype. The chain uses TRBV12-3 or TRBV12-4 and TRBJ2-2, with D unclear. Trimming shortened V by 2 bases and J by 6 bases, and 13 bases separated the two germline ends. The CDR3 consists of 15 residues. The CDR3 sequence is CASSLIGTVSGELFF. The CDR3 DNA reads TGTGCCAGCAGTTTAATCGGAACAGTATCCGGGGAGCTGTTTTTT.

V and J are TRBV7-6 and TRBJ2-1, with 11 nucleotides matching TRBD1. CDR3 length: 16 amino acids. V was pared by 4 bases and J by 7 bases, with 9 bases of the junction left unmatched. Germline loops: CDR1 SGHVS, CDR2 FNYEAQ. CDR3 residues: CASSYRTGGMGNEQFF. In DNA form, the CDR3 reads TGTGCCAGCAGCTATAGGACAGGGGGCATGGGTAATGAGCAGTTCTTC. Drawing the rest from reference TRBV7-6 and TRBJ2-1, the complete variable domain is GAGVSQSPRYKVTKRGQDVALRCDPISGHVSLYWYRQALGQGPEFLTYFNYEAQQDKSGLPNDRFSAERPEGSISTLTIQRTEQRDSAMYRCASSYRTGGMGNEQFFGPGTRLTVL.

The chain is built from TRBV7-2 and TRBJ1-5, with a possible D match to TRBD1 (5 bases). CDR1 and CDR2 (germline): SGHTA, FQGNSA. Trimming pared 3 bases from V and 5 bases from J, leaving 11 bases between. This CDR3 is built from 14 residues. This CDR3 is CASSLWGDDQPQHF. Here the CDR3 DNA reads TGTGCCAGCAGCTTGTGGGGGGATGATCAGCCCCAGCATTTT.